Following are 17 T cell receptor beta chains from one sample sequenced in a study of metastatic and nonmetastatic thyroid tumors. No patient received treatment before thyroid surgery. TCRdb re-called the PCR reads with MiXCR. The sample contains over 15,000 clones, around 30% of which appear only once. The sequencing input was tumor tissue. These receptors came from a female donor with papillary thyroid cancer or a benign thyroid nodule (not recorded which). Some clones in this sample may be carry-over from other donors' samples.

In its sample, this clone was seen a few times. This chain uses TRBV4-3 with TRBJ2-7, with TRBD2 as a possible D gene (5 bases). Deletions cut 0 bases from V and 2 bases from J, with 8 bases between. The CDR3 totals 14 residues. Germline CDR1 and CDR2: LGHNA and YSLEER. The CDR3 loop reads CASSQEAGPYEQYF. For the CDR3, the DNA is TGCGCCAGCAGCCAAGAGGCGGGTCCCTACGAGCAGTACTTC.

This clone showed up just once. V gene TRBV20-1 combines with J gene TRBJ2-1; D is unclear. The CDR3 runs 13 residues. V shed 0 bases and J shed 12 bases, with 15 bases lying between them. The V gene's germline CDR1 is DFQATT and CDR2 SNEGSKA (reference sequence). CDR3 region: CSARDPPGHGQFF. CDR3 in DNA: TGCAGTGCTAGAGATCCCCCCGGGCATGGGCAGTTCTTC.

The genes are TRBV9 and TRBJ2-7, with 7 nucleotides matching TRBD2. After removal of 0 bases from V and 3 bases from J, the junction contained 6 bases not matched to a gene. The CDR3 totals 15 residues. Germline V gives CDR1 SGDLS, CDR2 YYNGEE. The CDR3 sequence: CASSVGAGEGYEQYF. The DNA for the CDR3 is TGTGCCAGCAGCGTAGGGGCGGGAGAGGGCTACGAGCAGTACTTC. Full variable domain (rest looked up from reference TRBV9 and TRBJ2-7): DSGVTQTPKHLITATGQRVTLRCSPRSGDLSVYWYQQSLDQGLQFLIQYYNGEERAKGNILERFSAQQFPDLHSELNLSSLELGDSALYFCASSVGAGEGYEQYFGPGTRLTVT.

This sequence joins TRBV19 and TRBJ1-5, with D unclear. V shed 7 bases and J shed 3 bases, with 7 bases lying between them. The CDR3 spans 12 residues. Germline CDR1 and CDR2: LNHDA and SQIVND (reference sequence). The CDR3: CASIPTNQPQHF. CDR3 sequence (DNA): TGTGCCAGTATCCCAACCAATCAGCCCCAGCATTTT.

This clone was seen a single time. The CDR3 DNA reads as TGTGCCAGCAGCGGGGCGAGCGGCGATGGCTACACCTTC. It encodes CASSGASGDGYTF. The J gene is TRBJ1-2, the V gene TRBV9; no clear D. The CDR3 has 13 amino acids. V lost 3 bases and J lost 6, with 12 bases in between. The germline gives CDR1 SGDLS, CDR2 YYNGEE. Drawing the rest from reference TRBV9 and TRBJ1-2, the complete variable domain is DSGVTQTPKHLITATGQRVTLRCSPRSGDLSVYWYQQSLDQGLQFLIQYYNGEERAKGNILERFSAQQFPDLHSELNLSSLELGDSALYFCASSGASGDGYTFGSGTRLTVV.

This clone came up once. This chain links TRBV5-6 with TRBJ1-6; D gene unclear. Trimming shortened V by 0 bases and J by 1 base, and 8 bases separated the two germline ends. Per germline, CDR1 SGHDT and CDR2 YYEEEE. CDR3 length: 16 residues. The CDR3 DNA reads TGTGCCAGCAGCTTGGCGGAGCTTTCCTATAATTCACCCCTCCACTTT. This sequence encodes CASSLAELSYNSPLHF.

This clone has a handful of counts. The sample has other DNA sequences that encode this CDR3 too. The chain is built from TRBV28 and TRBJ2-7, with 9 nucleotides matching TRBD1. The J segment lost 3 bases and the V segment lost 6 bases, leaving 6 bases of the junction unmatched. Looked up from germline, CDR1 is MDHEN and CDR2 is SYDVKM. CDR3 length: 14 amino acids. Here the CDR3 reads CASRDPGQGYEQYF. The CDR3 DNA reads as TGTGCCAGCAGGGACCCGGGACAGGGCTACGAGCAGTACTTC.

With respect to this clone: One end of the junction is discordant with germline, which a read error may explain. The genes are TRBV6-5 and TRBJ2-2, with 10 positions matching TRBD1. This CDR3 has 16 residues. Germline V lookup: CDR1 MNHEY, CDR2 SVGAGI. CDR3 in DNA: TGTGCCAGCAGTTACTCGGGGACAGGGGACACCGGGGATCTGTTTTTT. Translated: CASSYSGTGDTGDLFF.

The J gene is TRBJ1-5, the V gene TRBV6-5; D unclear. Germline-derived CDR1 and CDR2 are MNHEY and SVGAGI. There are 13 residues in the CDR3. V lost 5 bases, J lost 0 bases, and 5 bases lay in between. The CDR3 is CASSHYSNQPQHF. As DNA, the CDR3 is TGTGCCAGCAGTCACTATAGCAATCAGCCCCAGCATTTT.

The chain recombines TRBV2 with TRBJ1-6; 7 positions agree with TRBD1. CDR1 SNHLY and CDR2 FYNNEI come from the germline V gene. The CDR3 extends over 16 amino acids. Trimming took 3 bases from V and 0 from J; bases not matched to a gene: 2. CDR3 protein: CASSEEGASYNSPLHF. Here the CDR3 DNA reads TGTGCCAGCAGTGAGGAGGGGGCCTCCTATAATTCACCCCTCCACTTT.

The chain uses TRBV2 and TRBJ1-4, with 7 bases fitting TRBD1. Trimming took 6 bases from V and 2 from J; bases not matched to a gene: 12. The CDR3 spans 17 residues. The germline CDR1 and CDR2 sequences are SNHLY and FYNNEI. In nucleotides, the CDR3 is TGTGCCAGCAGAAGACCAGGGGGTCGGAGTACTAATGAAAAACTGTTTTTT. Translating it yields CASRRPGGRSTNEKLFF. Using reference TRBV2 and TRBJ1-4 for the parts outside the CDR3, the full variable domain is EPEVTQTPSHQVTQMGQEVILRCVPISNHLYFYWYRQILGQKVEFLVSFYNNEISEKSEIFDDQFSVERPDGSNFTLKIRSTKLEDSAMYFCASRRPGGRSTNEKLFFGSGTQLSVL.

This clone has a count of ten or more. This sequence joins TRBV20-1 and TRBJ2-7; 11 bases agree with TRBD2. The ends lost 1 base at V and 0 bases at J; junction bases unmatched: 8. The CDR3 has 17 residues. Germline CDR1 DFQATT, CDR2 SNEGSKA (reference sequence). CDR3 in amino acids: CSARVAGGSLNSYEQYF. The CDR3 coding sequence is TGCAGTGCTAGAGTAGCGGGAGGGTCATTGAACTCCTACGAGCAGTACTTC.

The V and J genes are TRBV4-2 and TRBJ2-1; 9 nucleotides match TRBD2. Germline loops: CDR1 LGHNA, CDR2 YNFKEQ. After removal of 1 base from V and 5 bases from J, the junction contained 9 bases not matched to a gene. The CDR3 sequence is 17 residues long. In DNA, the CDR3 is TGTGCCAGCAGCCAAGCCCCGGGACTAGCAATCGACAATGAGCAGTTCTTC. It is translated as CASSQAPGLAIDNEQFF.

A word on this clone: At one of its ends the junction is not consistent with the germline gene, which may arise from a read error. This chain joins TRBV25-1 and TRBJ1-1; D uncertain. CDR1 MGHDK and CDR2 SYGVNS come from the germline V gene. CDR3 length equals 11 residues. The CDR3 loop reads CASTRNTETFF. For the CDR3, the DNA is TGTGCCAGCACCAGGAACACTGAAACTTTCTTT.

This clone occurred a few times. The chain's CDR3 is CASSYVDTEAFF. The CDR3 DNA sequence: TGTGCCAGCAGTTACGTGGACACTGAAGCTTTCTTT. The chain employs TRBV6-5 and TRBJ1-1; D remains ambiguous. V lost 2 bases and J 3 bases, leaving 4 bases between the germline ends. The germline V gene encodes CDR1 MNHEY and CDR2 SVGAGI. The CDR3 consists of 12 residues.

In this sample, this clone turned up many times. Other nucleotide sequences from this sample produce the same CDR3. This chain links TRBV5-4 with TRBJ1-2, with unresolved D. V lost 6 bases and J lost 2, with 11 bases in between. Per germline, CDR1 SGHNT and CDR2 YYREEE (reference sequence). CDR3 length: 13 amino acids. CDR3 amino acids: CASTRAGNYGYTF. The CDR3 DNA is TGTGCCAGCACCCGGGCCGGGAACTATGGCTACACCTTC.

This clone was seen at least ten times. A much bigger clone sits one base away, suggesting this may be a read error. This chain connects TRBV5-1 to TRBJ2-2; 8 bases are a match to TRBD2. Germline values: CDR1 SGHRS, CDR2 YFSETQ. The CDR3 contains 15 residues. The V gene end was trimmed by 4 bases and the J gene end by 0 bases; junction bases not matched to a gene: 2. The CDR3 sequence: CASSAGLANTGELFF. In nucleotides, the CDR3 is TGCGCCAGCAGCGCGGGACTAGCGAACACCGGGGAGCTGTTTTTT.